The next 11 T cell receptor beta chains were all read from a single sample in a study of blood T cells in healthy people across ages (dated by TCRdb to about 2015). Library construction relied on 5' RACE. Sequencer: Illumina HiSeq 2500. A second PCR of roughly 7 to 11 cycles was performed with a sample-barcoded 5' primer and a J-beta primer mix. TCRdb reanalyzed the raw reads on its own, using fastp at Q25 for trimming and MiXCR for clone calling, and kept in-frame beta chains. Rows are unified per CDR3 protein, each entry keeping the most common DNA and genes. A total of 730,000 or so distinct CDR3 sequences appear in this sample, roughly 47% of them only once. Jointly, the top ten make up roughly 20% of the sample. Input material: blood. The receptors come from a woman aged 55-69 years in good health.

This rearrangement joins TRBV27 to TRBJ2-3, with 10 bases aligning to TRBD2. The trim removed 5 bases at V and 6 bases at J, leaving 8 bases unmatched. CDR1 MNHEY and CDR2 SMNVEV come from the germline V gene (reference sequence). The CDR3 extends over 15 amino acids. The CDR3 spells CASSPGTSAFDTQYF. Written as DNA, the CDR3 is TGTGCCAGCAGTCCTGGGACTAGCGCTTTTGATACGCAGTATTTT.

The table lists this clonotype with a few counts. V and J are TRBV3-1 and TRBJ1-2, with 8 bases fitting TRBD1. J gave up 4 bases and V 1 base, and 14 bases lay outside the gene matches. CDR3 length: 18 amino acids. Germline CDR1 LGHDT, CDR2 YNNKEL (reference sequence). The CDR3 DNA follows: TGTGCCAGCAGCCAAGGAGTAGCAGGGGGCTTTCTTACCTATGGCTACACCTTC. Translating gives CASSQGVAGGFLTYGYTF.

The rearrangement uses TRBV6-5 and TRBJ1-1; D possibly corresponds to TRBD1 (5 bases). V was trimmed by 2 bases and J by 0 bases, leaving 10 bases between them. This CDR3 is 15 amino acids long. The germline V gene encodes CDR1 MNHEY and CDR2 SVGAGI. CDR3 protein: CASSYPGRMNTEAFF. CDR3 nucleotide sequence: TGTGCCAGCAGTTACCCGGGACGGATGAACACTGAAGCTTTCTTT.

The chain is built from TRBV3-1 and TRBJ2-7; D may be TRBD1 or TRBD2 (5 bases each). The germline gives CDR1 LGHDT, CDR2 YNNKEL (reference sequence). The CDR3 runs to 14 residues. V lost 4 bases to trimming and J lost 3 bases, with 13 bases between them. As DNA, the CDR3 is TGTGCCAGCAGCCTACGGGACCCAGACTACGAGCAGTACTTC. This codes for CASSLRDPDYEQYF.

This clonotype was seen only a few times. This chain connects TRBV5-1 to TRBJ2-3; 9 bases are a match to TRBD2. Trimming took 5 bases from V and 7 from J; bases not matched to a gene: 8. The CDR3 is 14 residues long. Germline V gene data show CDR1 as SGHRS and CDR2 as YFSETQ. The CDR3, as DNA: TGCGCCAGCAGGTTAGCGGGGGAGGCGCATACGCAGTATTTT. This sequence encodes CASRLAGEAHTQYF.

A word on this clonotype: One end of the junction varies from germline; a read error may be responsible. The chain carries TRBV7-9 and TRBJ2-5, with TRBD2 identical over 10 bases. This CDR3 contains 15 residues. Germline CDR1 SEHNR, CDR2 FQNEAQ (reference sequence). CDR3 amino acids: CASSLSGGASEAQYF. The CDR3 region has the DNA TGTGCCAGCAGCCTGAGCGGGGGGGCCTCAGAGGCCCAGTACTTC. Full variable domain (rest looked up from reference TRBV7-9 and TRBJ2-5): DTGVSQNPRHKITKRGQNVTFRCDPISEHNRLYWYRQTLGQGPEFLTYFQNEAQLEKSRLLSDRFSAERPKGSFSTLEIQRTEQGDSAMYLCASSLSGGASEAQYFGPGTRLLVL.

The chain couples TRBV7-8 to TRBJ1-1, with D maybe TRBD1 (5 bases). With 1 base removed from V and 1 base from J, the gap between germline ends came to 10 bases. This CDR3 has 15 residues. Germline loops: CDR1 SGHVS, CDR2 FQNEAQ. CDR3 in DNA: TGTGCCAGCAGCTTAGTTTTCGGGGGGAACACTGAAGCTTTCTTT. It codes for CASSLVFGGNTEAFF.

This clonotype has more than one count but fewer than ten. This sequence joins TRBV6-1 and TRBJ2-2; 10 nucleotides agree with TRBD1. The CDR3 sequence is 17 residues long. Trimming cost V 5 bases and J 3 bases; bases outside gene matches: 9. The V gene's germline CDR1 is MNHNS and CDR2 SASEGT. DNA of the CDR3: TGTGCCAGCAGTACAACCCGGGACAGGGGTTACACCGGGGAGCTGTTTTTT. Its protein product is CASSTTRDRGYTGELFF.

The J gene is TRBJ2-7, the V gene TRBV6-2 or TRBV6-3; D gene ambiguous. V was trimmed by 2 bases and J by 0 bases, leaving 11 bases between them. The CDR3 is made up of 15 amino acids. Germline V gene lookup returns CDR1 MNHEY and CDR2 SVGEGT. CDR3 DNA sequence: TGTGCCAGCAGTTACACAACATCAAGCTCCTACGAGCAGTACTTC. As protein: CASSYTTSSSYEQYF.

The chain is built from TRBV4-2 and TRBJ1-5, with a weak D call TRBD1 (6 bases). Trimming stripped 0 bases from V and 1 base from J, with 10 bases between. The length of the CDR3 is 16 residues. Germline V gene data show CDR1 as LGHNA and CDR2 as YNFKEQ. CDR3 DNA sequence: TGTGCCAGCAGCCAAGACTATCAGGGGAGCAATCAGCCCCAGCATTTT. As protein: CASSQDYQGSNQPQHF.

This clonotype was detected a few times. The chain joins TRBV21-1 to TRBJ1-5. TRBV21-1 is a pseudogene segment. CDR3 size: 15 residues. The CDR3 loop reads CASSKELGSNQPQHF. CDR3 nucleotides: TGTGCCAGCAGCAAAGAGTTGGGGAGCAATCAGCCCCAGCATTTT.